The T cell receptor (beta chain) described here comes from a study of cytomegalovirus exposure and HLA in healthy donors. Study-wide points: From TCR beta sequences, most subjects' HLA-A and HLA-B alleles were reportedly predicted accurately.

Researchers ran the PCR with 60 Vbeta and 13 Jbeta primers. Measured with immunoSEQ multiplex PCR; TCRdb has only the in-frame clones, and not every one. The sample holds 140,000 to 150,000 clones, approximately 80% seen once. With respect to this clone: The antigen is undetermined.

The receptor was derived from a male donor in good health and CMV-seronegative. The material sequenced was PBMCs.

The DNA for the CDR3 is TGTGCCAGCAGTGAATTCGGGGGATCGAACACCGGGGAGCTGTTTTTT. Residues: CASSEFGGSNTGELFF. The rearrangement links TRBV2 to TRBJ2-2, with D possibly TRBD2 on 6 matching bases. From germline, CDR1 is SNHLY and CDR2 FYNNEI. V lost 2 bases, J lost 0 bases, and 10 bases lay in between. This CDR3 comprises 16 residues.